These 27 T cell receptor beta chains came from one sample sequenced in a study of tumor-infiltrating lymphocytes in primary liver carcinoma. Total RNA and DNA came together from approximately 20-30 mg of bulk tissue without cell sorting. From roughly 0.5 ug total RNA, TCR beta cDNA was generated with a primer in the constant region. Three rounds of nested multiplex PCR with slightly modified ARM-PCR produced TCR beta libraries. The two initial PCR rounds, ten to eleven cycles each, used TRBV1-TRBV30 forward and C-beta reverse primers. TCRdb recomputed calls from the multiplex PCR reads with MiXCR, one row per CDR3 protein. The sample comprises approximately 53,000 distinct CDR3 sequences, about 80% of which are singletons, and around 24% rests with the top ten. The specimen was liver tumor tissue from sampling region 5. Specified subset: tumor region T5, tumor centre. The source is a man aged 35-49 years with primary liver carcinoma and hepatitis B virus infection.

Concerning this clonotype itself: Germline is not matched at one junction end, which may reflect a read error. The V gene is TRBV7-9, the J gene TRBJ2-5, with TRBD2 identical over 7 bases. Per the germline V gene, CDR1 is SEHNR and CDR2 is FQNEAQ (reference sequence). CDR3 length: 15 amino acids. The DNA for the CDR3 is TGTGCCAGCAGCGGACTGGGACTATCGAAAGAGACCCAGCACTTC. Residues: CASSGLGLSKETQHF.

Note on this clonotype: One end of the junction varies from germline; a read error may be responsible. The chain has TRBV11-2 and TRBJ2-2; tentative D call: TRBD1 (6 bases). Germline V lookup: CDR1 SGHAT, CDR2 FQNNGV. The CDR3 runs to 17 residues. The CDR3 is CASSLDHRGRDTEVLYF. The CDR3 DNA reads as TGTGCCAGCAGCTTAGATCATCGGGGTAGGGACACCGAGGTGCTGTATTTT.

As regards this clonotype: This CDR3 is missing its conserved last phenylalanine or tryptophan, likely due to a read error. The chain recombines TRBV6-5 with TRBJ1-2, with 8 nucleotides matching TRBD1. CDR1 and CDR2 from the germline V gene are MNHEY and SVGAGI. This CDR3 region has 17 residues. V lost 7 bases to trimming and J lost 4 bases; unmatched junction nucleotides: 17. The CDR3 DNA reads as TGTGCCAGCAAGGGGGAACAGGGGGATCGATTAGGCTATGGCTACACCTTA. Translating gives CASKGEQGDRLGYGYTL.

Regarding this clonotype: Relative to the germline gene, one junction end is altered; a read error may explain this. The V and J genes are TRBV19 and TRBJ1-6; D remains unclear. The germline CDR1 and CDR2 sequences are LNHDA and SQIVND (reference sequence). This CDR3 has 12 residues. As DNA, the CDR3 is TGTGCCACGAGGACGCTTGATTCACCCCTCCAATTT. Its translation is CATRTLDSPLQF.

This clonotype was detected only once. A read error may account for a junction end that differs from germline. The genes are TRBV28 and TRBJ2-7; D is undetermined. There are 16 residues in the CDR3. CDR1 is MDHEN, CDR2 SYDVKM, per germline. In nucleotides, the CDR3 is TGTACCAGCACTCCCCCCTTCGGCAGTAGGGCCTATGAGCAGTACTTC. Its translation is CTSTPPFGSRAYEQYF.

Note on this clonotype: The CDR3 does not end in the conserved phenylalanine or tryptophan, so this is likely a read error. The gene calls are TRBV5-1 and TRBJ2-1; 7 bases align to TRBD2. The CDR3 contains 15 residues. The germline V gene has CDR1 SGHRS and CDR2 YFSETQ. The CDR3 here is CASSSSGPSYNEQFL. The DNA for the CDR3 is TGCGCCAGTAGCTCTAGCGGCCCCTCCTACAATGAGCAGTTCTTG.

Of note for this clonotype: A junction end diverges from the germline sequence, so it may reflect a read error. This chain links TRBV30 with TRBJ2-6; D not certain. Per the germline V gene, CDR1 is GTSNPN and CDR2 is SVGIG (reference sequence). The CDR3 is 12 amino acids. The CDR3 region has the DNA TGTGCCCTCCTCTCTGAGGCCAACGTCCTGACGTTC. Its translation: CALLSEANVLTF.

As to this clonotype: No conserved phenylalanine or tryptophan is present at the end of the CDR3, so a read error is the likely explanation. The chain combines TRBV11-3 with TRBJ2-7; TRBD1 is a possible D gene (5 bases). This CDR3 has 13 amino acids. Trimming stripped 7 bases from V and 2 bases from J, with 12 bases between. Germline assignment: CDR1 SGHNT and CDR2 YENEEA. This CDR3 is CASIVRQPYEQYI. DNA of the CDR3: TGTGCCAGCATCGTGAGACAGCCCTACGAGCAGTACATC.

With regard to this clonotype: Because the CDR3 is missing its conserved closing phenylalanine or tryptophan, this is likely a read error. The V gene is TRBV4-2, the J gene TRBJ2-7, with D perhaps TRBD2 (6 bases). CDR3 length equals 12 residues. Per the germline V gene, CDR1 is LGHNA and CDR2 is YNFKEQ. This CDR3 is CASGQDRNEQYI. For the CDR3, the DNA is TGTGCTAGCGGCCAAGATCGGAACGAGCAGTACATC.

Concerning this clonotype itself: Compared with germline, one end of the junction differs, possibly owing to a read error. The genes are TRBV6-5 and TRBJ2-1; D is unresolved. Germline V gives CDR1 MNHEY, CDR2 SVGAGI. The CDR3 loop spans 14 amino acids. For the CDR3, the DNA is TGTGCCGGCAGTTACCAGAATAGTTTTAATGAGCAGTTCTTC. Residues: CAGSYQNSFNEQFF.

This clonotype is deemed medium-sized. DNA of the CDR3: TGTGCCAGCAGCTTAGTACAGCAGAACACCGGGGAGCTGTTTTTT. Amino acids: CASSLVQQNTGELFF. The chain employs TRBV7-8 and TRBJ2-2; D call uncertain. This CDR3 is 15 amino acids long. Deletions cut 1 base from V and 1 base from J, with 7 bases between. Looked up from germline, CDR1 is SGHVS and CDR2 is FQNEAQ.

The chain carries TRBV6-2 or TRBV6-3 and TRBJ2-3; D not resolved. Looked up from germline, CDR1 is MNHEY and CDR2 is SVGEGT. V dropped 6 bases and J dropped 2 bases, with 9 bases sitting between them. There are 13 residues in the CDR3. CDR3 region: CASRDPHTDTQYF. The CDR3 bases are TGTGCCAGCAGAGACCCCCACACAGATACGCAGTATTTT.

This clonotype was recorded only once. Germline is not matched at one junction end, which may reflect a read error. The rearrangement links TRBV29-1 to TRBJ2-3; tentative D call: TRBD1 (5 bases). This CDR3 has 12 amino acids. Germline loops: CDR1 SQVTM, CDR2 ANQGSEA. The CDR3 region has the DNA TGCAGATCCGGCGCTAGTACAGGTACGCAGTATTTT. Its protein product is CRSGASTGTQYF.

This clonotype appeared once. The junction shows a germline mismatch at one end, possibly a read error. The chain carries TRBV5-1 and TRBJ2-7; D remains ambiguous. The CDR3 loop spans 15 amino acids. The V gene's germline CDR1 is SGHRS and CDR2 YFSETQ. CDR3 amino acids: CVSCLGRMSSYEQYF. The CDR3 nucleotides are TGCGTCAGCTGCTTGGGTCGGATGAGCTCCTACGAGCAGTACTTC.

To note about this clonotype: The junction and the germline gene differ at one end; a read error may be behind it. This chain joins TRBV28 and TRBJ1-2; TRBD1 might be the D (5 bases). The CDR3 covers 15 residues. Germline CDR1 is MDHEN and CDR2 is SYDVKM. DNA for the CDR3: TGTGTCAGCACCGCGGCGGGGGGAGTTAACTATGGCTACACCTTC. It specifies CVSTAAGGVNYGYTF.

A remark on this clonotype: This CDR3 is missing its conserved last phenylalanine or tryptophan, likely due to a read error. The chain joins TRBV7-8 to TRBJ1-2; 8 nucleotides align to TRBD1. J gave up 1 base and V 10 bases, and 8 bases lay outside the gene matches. Germline V gives CDR1 SGHVS, CDR2 FQNEAQ. The length of the CDR3 is 14 residues. The CDR3 nucleotides are TGTGCCAACAGTTTGGACAGGGTTAACTATGGCTACACCTTA. It is translated as CANSLDRVNYGYTL.

The chain has TRBV12-3 or TRBV12-4 and TRBJ2-3; 8 bases line up with TRBD2. Trimming at V came to 0 bases and at J to 11 bases, leaving 10 bases not matched to a gene. The CDR3 runs 15 residues. The CDR3 DNA reads as TGTGCCAGCAGTTTAGCTAGCGGGGACACATATAGGCAGTATTTT. Residues: CASSLASGDTYRQYF.

Note on this clonotype: The CDR3 does not end in the conserved phenylalanine or tryptophan, so this is likely a read error. This chain connects TRBV6-6 to TRBJ1-1, with TRBD1 identical over 7 bases. Per the germline V gene, CDR1 is MNHNY and CDR2 is SVGAGI (reference sequence). CDR3 length: 13 residues. Unmatched junction bases numbered 8, after V lost 6 bases and J lost 7 bases. DNA of the CDR3: TGTGCCAGCAGCACAGGGGTGACTATTGAAGCTTTCTCT. It is translated as CASSTGVTIEAFS.

Regarding this clonotype: The junction and the germline gene differ at one end; a read error may be behind it. This chain connects TRBV7-8 to TRBJ2-2, with D maybe TRBD1 (6 bases). This CDR3 is built from 14 residues. CDR1 is SGHVS and CDR2 is FQNEAQ in the germline V gene. This chain's CDR3 is CARSYRVNTGELFF. DNA for the CDR3: TGTGCCAGGAGCTACAGGGTCAATACCGGGGAGCTGTTTTTT.

Concerning this clonotype: Sequence at one end of the junction differs from germline and may be a read error. J is TRBJ2-3 and V is TRBV11-1; TRBD2 might be the D (5 bases). Germline CDR1 reads SGHAT; CDR2 reads FQDESV (reference sequence). The CDR3 has 15 residues. In DNA form, the CDR3 reads TGTGCCAGCAGTTTGCAGAGGGAGAGTACAGATGCGCAGTATTTT. Protein sequence: CASSLQRESTDAQYF.

This sequence joins TRBV6-2 or TRBV6-3 and TRBJ1-5; D not certain. V lost 0 bases and J lost 7, with 10 bases in between. This CDR3 contains 14 residues. Per the germline V gene, CDR1 is MNHEY and CDR2 is SVGEGT. Here the CDR3 reads CASSYSVGRQPQHF. For the CDR3, the DNA is TGTGCCAGCAGTTACTCGGTAGGACGACAGCCCCAGCATTTT.

Comments on this clonotype: One junction end does not reproduce the germline sequence, and a read error may be involved. J is TRBJ1-5 and V is TRBV11-2; D is possibly TRBD1 (6 bases). The better agreement between TRBJ2-3 and the DNA end casts doubt on the J call. The CDR3 runs 17 residues. Germline V gene data show CDR1 as SGHAT and CDR2 as FQNNGV. This CDR3 is CASRLVGVTGSNQSQYF. The CDR3 DNA is TGTGCCAGCCGCTTAGTAGGGGTAACAGGGAGCAATCAGTCCCAGTATTTT.

For this clonotype: Mismatch with germline at one junction end may stem from a read error. The V and J genes are TRBV5-1 and TRBJ2-5; 7 bases are shared with TRBD1. The germline gives CDR1 SGHRS, CDR2 YFSETQ. The CDR3 has 15 amino acids. The DNA of the CDR3 is TGCGCCAGCAGCTTACAAGGGGGCGAAGGAGAGACCCAATACTTC. It encodes CASSLQGGEGETQYF.

This clonotype was seen just once. This chain links TRBV10-2 with TRBJ2-1, with D perhaps matching TRBD2 (5 bases). CDR3 size: 15 residues. CDR1 is WSHSY and CDR2 is SAAADI in the germline V gene. V shed 7 bases and J shed 6 bases, with 19 bases lying between them. In DNA form, the CDR3 reads TGCGCCAGCAAACTAGTGGGAGCTGAGGGCAATGAGCAGTTCTTC. Translating it yields CASKLVGAEGNEQFF.

Only one count was recorded for this clonotype. The V call is TRBV11-2, the J call TRBJ2-7; a weak D match, TRBD2 (5 bases). Germline V gene lookup returns CDR1 SGHAT and CDR2 FQNNGV. V lost 4 bases and J lost 3, with 19 bases in between. This CDR3 has 16 residues. In DNA form, the CDR3 reads TGTGCCAGCAGCTCTCTTGCCAGGACTCTCAACTACGAGCAGTACTTC. As protein: CASSSLARTLNYEQYF.

The chain combines TRBV5-5 with TRBJ1-6; TRBD1 is a possible D gene (6 bases). Germline-derived CDR1 and CDR2 are SGHKS and YYEKEE (reference sequence). This CDR3 comprises 16 residues. Trimming shortened V by 1 base and J by 5 bases, and 13 bases separated the two germline ends. The CDR3 protein is CASSLSGQGNNSPLHF. The DNA of the CDR3 is TGTGCCAGCAGCTTGTCGGGGCAGGGGAATAATTCACCCCTCCACTTT.

The genes are TRBV28 and TRBJ1-3; no firm D call. Germline V lookup: CDR1 MDHEN, CDR2 SYDVKM. The CDR3 length is 18 residues. The V end was cut by 5 bases, the J end by 4 bases, with 24 bases between. The CDR3 region is CASSSNPGSTNSGNTIYF. CDR3 DNA: TGTGCCAGCAGTAGCAACCCAGGCTCCACGAACTCCGGAAACACCATATATTTT.